This entry describes one T cell receptor (beta chain). This clone is a singleton in its sample. Its specific antigen is unknown. No base qualities exist here, and no much larger clone lies one base off it. The data were taken from a study of Tregs in tolerant kidney transplant recipients (dated by TCRdb to the late 2010s). A note on the overall study: The transplants used related donors with nonmyeloablative bone marrow transplantation, and mixed chimerism in the human trials was transient. The study used TCRbeta sequencing to identify donor-specific regulatory T cells before combined kidney and bone marrow transplantation, then tracked those cells after transplant. What the authors observed across the whole study: Because the study included only a small number of patients, the results must be confirmed in larger populations and under other immunosuppression protocols. In tolerant patients, the expansion of donor-specific Tregs was greater than global Treg expansion, suggesting that the expansion was antigen-driven rather than nonspecific. For some patients, the PCR primers changed as time went on, which meant samples from those patients could not be compared with one another at the nucleotide level. The most biologically relevant and donor-specific TCRbeta repertoire appeared to be identified by expanding Tregs with activated donor B cells. Biological reproducibility was not directly addressed, though technical replication error appeared minimal.

Between the V and J ends, shortened by 5 bases and 2 bases respectively, the junction contains 14 bases. Including cysteine and phenylalanine, the CDR3 has 15 amino acids. Only the CDR3 region is kept as DNA, spanning 45 bases read in frame from base 1. For CDR1 and CDR2, the germline V gene lists SGHTA and FQGNSA. This sample's time point label indicates: blood sample drawn before combined kidney and bone marrow transplant. Unstimulated Tregs (CD4+CD25+CD127-), CD4+ non-Tregs (CD4+CD25-), CD4 and CD8 cells were FACS-sorted from thawed PBMCs. Thawed PBMCs were rested overnight at 37 degrees C with 150 to 200 IU/ml IL-2 before Treg sorting. Several combined kidney and bone marrow transplant recipients from the ITN036ST trial were included as patients, and samples were available only from these trial subjects. Healthy control blood was processed to PBMCs by Ficoll density gradient and cryopreserved, and patient PBMCs were collected before and after transplant.

For TCRbeta CDR3 sequencing, genomic DNA from the sorted cells was extracted using the QIAGEN DNeasy Blood and Tissue Kit. Through immunoSEQ, high-throughput TCRbeta CDR3 sequencing was done commercially, including PCR amplification with internal controls and bias correction. The original pipeline was this. Unique productive TCRbeta sequences were defined by CDR3 nucleotide sequence where primers matched, and otherwise by CDR3 amino acid sequence together with Vbeta and Jbeta genes. Sorting error was corrected by removing sequences shared between sorted populations at a frequency ratio of 2:1 or less, and the remaining shared sequences were assigned to the higher population. A sequence counted as donor-reactive if, in CFSE-low cells, the sequence had a frequency of at least 0.01% and was expanded at least 5-fold compared with unstimulated cells. Jensen-Shannon divergence, calculated on the top 100 TCRbeta sequences ranked by frequency, was used to quantify repertoire divergence. For any sample with multiple sequencing runs, sorting error was corrected in each run separately before the runs were pooled. Drawn from immuneACCESS, this table holds only the in-frame rearrangements with V and J called that TCRdb kept. Clones are partly lost; checked studies trace under half to an unresolved V gene and leave the rest unexplained. Clone size and V and J calls were adopted from that table, with D and trimming inferred from the DNA. In all, the sample holds 50,000 to 80,000 clones, and approximately 98% of those were seen once. The biggest ten clones account for 0.34% of the sample.

The chain is assembled from TRBV7-2 and TRBJ2-3; possibly the D gene is TRBD2, per 6 matching bases. This TCR derives from a human donor who received a combined kidney and bone marrow transplant. This material consisted of Tregs from blood, taken before the transplant. Here is the DNA: TGTGCCAGCAGCCATCCCGGGGGTCCCACAGATACGCAGTATTTT. Its protein is CASSHPGGPTDTQYF.